The clone carrying this T cell receptor beta chain was seen a few times. The V end lost 6 bases, the J end lost 5 bases, and 16 bases lay between the germline ends. Germline assignment: CDR1 MDHEN and CDR2 SYDVKM. The CDR3 runs to 14 residues. Study processing details: Quantification of nucleated cells was approximated via reference gene primer amplification. Assay used: immunoSEQ multiplex PCR; TCRdb lists only in-frame clones, some missing. V and J calls and clone size are copied from that table; D and trimming were computed from the DNA. The top ten hold 1.5% to 2% of the sample, which has about 300,000 clones, roughly 90% seen once. The Seattle site enrolled patients during active infection and followed them longitudinally. The data were taken from a study of blood T cell repertoires in COVID-19. Study-wide background: Sites in the United States, Italy and Spain provided acute and convalescent COVID-19 samples. In each case, the material was cDNA or gDNA derived from T cells, B-cell-depleted T cells, or PBMCs.

The receptor was isolated from a young woman with COVID-19, enrolled during active disease. The rearrangement joins TRBV28 to TRBJ1-2, with no clear D. Sequenced sample: peripheral blood. The CDR3 sequence: CASSPGAGWYGYTF. The DNA for the CDR3 is TGTGCCAGCAGCCCCGGAGCGGGGTGGTATGGCTACACCTTC.